The 2 T cell receptor beta chains given below trace back to one sample, sequenced in a study of blood T cells in healthy people across ages. Primed by a sample-barcoded 5' primer and a J-beta primer mix, a second PCR proceeded for 7 to 11 cycles. TCRdb fed the 5' RACE reads into MiXCR, producing one record per CDR3 protein. Of some 640,000 distinct CDR3 sequences in the sample, approximately 30% were seen once. Input material: blood. These receptors all stem from a woman aged 80 or older in good health.

Ten or more counts support this clonotype. The rearrangement links TRBV20-1 to TRBJ1-1; D remains unclear. Per germline, CDR1 DFQATT and CDR2 SNEGSKA (reference sequence). The CDR3 is 12 amino acids. V was trimmed by 3 bases and J by 4 bases, leaving 9 bases between them. CDR3 sequence: CSARGSITEAFF. In nucleotides, the CDR3 is TGCAGTGCTAGGGGCAGTATCACTGAAGCTTTCTTT.

This clonotype was recorded a few times. A read error is possible here, since a much larger clone lies one base away. The chain is built from TRBV20-1 and TRBJ1-1; tentatively, D is TRBD1 (6 bases). The germline V gene encodes CDR1 DFQATT and CDR2 SNEGSKA (reference sequence). This CDR3 spans 15 amino acids. CDR3 nucleotides: TGCAATGCTAGGACCACAGGGAGAGGCTTGACTGAAGCTTTCTTT. As protein: CNARTTGRGLTEAFF.